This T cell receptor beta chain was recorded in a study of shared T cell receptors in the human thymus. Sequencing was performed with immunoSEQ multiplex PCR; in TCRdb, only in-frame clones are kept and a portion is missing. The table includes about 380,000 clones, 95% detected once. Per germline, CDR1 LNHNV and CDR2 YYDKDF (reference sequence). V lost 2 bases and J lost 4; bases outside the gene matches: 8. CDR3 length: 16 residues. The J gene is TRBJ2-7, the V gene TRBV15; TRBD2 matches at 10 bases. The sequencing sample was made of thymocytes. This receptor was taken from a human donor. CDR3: CATSRSVRTSGYEQYF. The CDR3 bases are TGTGCCACCAGCAGATCAGTAAGGACTAGCGGTTACGAGCAGTACTTC.